These 26 T cell receptor beta chains came from one sample sequenced in a study of blood T cell repertoires in COVID-19. Sequencing was performed with immunoSEQ multiplex PCR; in TCRdb, only in-frame clones are kept and a portion is missing. The table lists some 8,300 clones, 70% to 90% of them singletons. The source material was peripheral blood. All receptors come from a man in his 60s with acute or convalescent COVID-19.

The CDR3 is CASRQFSGNTIYF. The CDR3 nucleotides read TGTGCCAGCAGGCAGTTCTCTGGAAACACCATATATTTT. The chain is built from TRBV6-5 and TRBJ1-3; the D is unclear. CDR3 size: 13 residues. V was shortened by 6 bases and J by 0 bases, with 6 bases between the two germline ends. CDR1 MNHEY and CDR2 SVGAGI come from the germline V gene.

This chain connects TRBV7-8 to TRBJ1-2; D not certain. Trimming pared 1 base from V and 6 bases from J, leaving 9 bases between. Germline CDR1 SGHVS, CDR2 FQNEAQ. The CDR3 sequence is 13 residues long. CDR3 residues: CASSLGPGNGYTF. The CDR3 DNA reads as TGTGCCAGCAGCTTAGGGCCAGGAAATGGCTACACCTTC. The full variable domain, its missing parts supplied by reference TRBV7-8 and TRBJ1-2, is GAGVSQSPRYKVAKRGQDVALRCDPISGHVSLFWYQQALGQGPEFLTYFQNEAQLDKSGLPSDRFFAERPEGSVSTLKIQRTQQEDSAVYLCASSLGPGNGYTFGSGTRLTVV.

V gene TRBV30 combines with J gene TRBJ2-3; 9 bases line up with TRBD2. V shed 1 base and J 6 bases; nucleotides not matched to a gene: 11. The CDR3 is 16 residues long. The germline gives CDR1 GTSNPN, CDR2 SVGIG (reference sequence). In DNA form, the CDR3 reads TGTGCCTGGAGTGGCCCCTTAGCGGGAGTTACCGATACGCAGTATTTT. Translation gives CAWSGPLAGVTDTQYF.

The chain recombines TRBV9 with TRBJ2-2; TRBD2 agrees at 10 bases. The CDR3 contains 19 residues. J lost 4 bases, V lost 4 bases, and 16 bases had no gene match. Germline V gene lookup returns CDR1 SGDLS and CDR2 YYNGEE. CDR3 in DNA: TGTGCCAGCAGCCGTCTGAGACTAGCGGGTAGGTCTGGCACCGGGGAGCTGTTTTTT. It codes for CASSRLRLAGRSGTGELFF.

This sequence joins TRBV19 and TRBJ1-1, with TRBD1 matching over 7 bases. V lost 5 bases to trimming and J lost 0 bases; unmatched junction nucleotides: 6. This CDR3 contains 15 residues. Per the germline V gene, CDR1 is LNHDA and CDR2 is SQIVND (reference sequence). CDR3 coding DNA: TGTGCCAGTAGTCGGGACAGTTATTTGAACACTGAAGCTTTCTTT. It translates to CASSRDSYLNTEAFF.

The V call is TRBV2, the J call TRBJ1-1; 7 nucleotides agree with TRBD1. With 7 bases clipped from V and 1 base from J, the junction kept 6 bases outside the gene matches. The germline V gene has CDR1 SNHLY and CDR2 FYNNEI. CDR3 size: 14 residues. CDR3 residues: CASKGDRSNTEAFF. CDR3 coding DNA: TGTGCCAGCAAGGGGGACAGATCGAACACTGAAGCTTTCTTT.

This chain connects TRBV9 to TRBJ2-7, with 9 nucleotides matching TRBD2. V lost 0 bases and J lost 6; bases outside the gene matches: 7. Germline V lookup: CDR1 SGDLS, CDR2 YYNGEE. This CDR3 is 15 amino acids long. The CDR3, as DNA: TGTGCCAGCAGCGTAGGCGGACTAGCGTGGTCCGAGCAGTACTTC. Translation gives CASSVGGLAWSEQYF.

The chain has TRBV27 and TRBJ2-7; the match to TRBD2 covers 7 bases. After removal of 6 bases from V and 3 bases from J, the junction contained 5 bases not matched to a gene. The length of the CDR3 is 13 residues. Germline assignment: CDR1 MNHEY and CDR2 SMNVEV (reference sequence). This CDR3 reads CASSPGGDYEQYF. The CDR3 DNA follows: TGTGCCAGCAGCCCTGGGGGGGACTACGAGCAGTACTTC.

The chain recombines TRBV11-3 with TRBJ2-1; TRBD2 might be the D (5 bases). Germline CDR1 is SGHNT and CDR2 is YENEEA. The CDR3 extends over 14 amino acids. V was shortened by 5 bases and J by 4 bases, with 12 bases between the two germline ends. The CDR3 reads CASSPRAGYNEQFF. CDR3 DNA sequence: TGTGCCAGCAGCCCTAGGGCGGGTTACAATGAGCAGTTCTTC.

V gene TRBV19 combines with J gene TRBJ1-5, with D unresolved. The CDR3 is made up of 16 amino acids. Germline CDR1 and CDR2: LNHDA and SQIVND (reference sequence). The V gene lost 2 bases and the J gene lost 0 bases, with 11 bases spanning the gap. CDR3 protein: CASSISSADSNQPQHF. DNA of the CDR3: TGTGCCAGTAGTATATCCAGCGCTGATAGCAATCAGCCCCAGCATTTT.

The CDR3 loop is CASSSRTGGANTEAFF. The CDR3 nucleotides read TGTGCCAGCAGTTCTCGGACAGGGGGCGCGAACACTGAAGCTTTCTTT. V gene TRBV6-5 combines with J gene TRBJ1-1, with TRBD1 identical over 11 bases. The CDR3 is 16 amino acids. The V and J ends lost 4 bases and 1 base, in that order; junction bases with no gene match: 5. Germline V CDR1 and CDR2: MNHEY, SVGAGI.

The chain couples TRBV14 to TRBJ2-4, with TRBD2 as a possible D gene (5 bases). V lost 1 base, J lost 7 bases, and 8 bases lay in between. CDR1 is SGHDN and CDR2 is FVKESK in the germline V gene. The CDR3 runs 13 residues. CDR3 DNA: TGTGCCAGCAGCCAAGTCCCGGGGAACATTCAGTACTTC. Amino acids: CASSQVPGNIQYF.

The chain has TRBV5-1 and TRBJ2-7; 8 nucleotides match TRBD1. The CDR3 extends over 14 amino acids. Germline CDR1 and CDR2: SGHRS and YFSETQ. V lost 0 bases and J lost 3; bases outside the gene matches: 2. This chain's CDR3 is CASSLVTGGYEQYF. As DNA, the CDR3 is TGCGCCAGCAGCTTGGTCACAGGGGGCTACGAGCAGTACTTC. Using reference TRBV5-1 and TRBJ2-7 for the parts outside the CDR3, the full variable domain is KAGVTQTPRYLIKTRGQQVTLSCSPISGHRSVSWYQQTPGQGLQFLFEYFSETQRNKGNFPGRFSGRQFSNSRSEMNVSTLELGDSALYLCASSLVTGGYEQYFGPGTRLTVT.

This sequence joins TRBV6-5 and TRBJ1-5; 7 bases map to TRBD1. The junction had 5 bases not matched to a gene; V was cut back by 3 bases and J by 6 bases. Looked up from germline, CDR1 is MNHEY and CDR2 is SVGAGI. The length of the CDR3 is 14 residues. Here the CDR3 reads CASSYTGAGQPQHF. CDR3 in DNA: TGTGCCAGCAGTTATACAGGGGCGGGTCAGCCCCAGCATTTT.

V usage is TRBV7-2 and J usage is TRBJ2-1, with 7 bases lining up with TRBD1. The trim removed 6 bases at V and 0 bases at J, leaving 2 bases unmatched. The CDR3 has 14 amino acids. From germline, CDR1 is SGHTA and CDR2 FQGNSA. The DNA for the CDR3 is TGTGCCAGCAGGACAGGGTACTCCTACAATGAGCAGTTCTTC. It specifies CASRTGYSYNEQFF.

This clone turned up a few times. The CDR3 spells CASRHRGLSNEQFF. CDR3 coding DNA: TGTGCCAGTAGGCACAGGGGGCTTAGTAATGAGCAGTTCTTC. V and J are TRBV28 and TRBJ2-1; 9 positions agree with TRBD1. After removal of 9 bases from V and 7 bases from J, the junction contained 10 bases not matched to a gene. The CDR3 covers 14 residues. Germline-derived CDR1 and CDR2 are MDHEN and SYDVKM.

The V call is TRBV30, the J call TRBJ1-5, with 9 bases aligning to TRBD1. The junction had 6 bases not matched to a gene; V was cut back by 3 bases and J by 6 bases. The CDR3 runs 14 residues. CDR1 GTSNPN and CDR2 SVGIG come from the germline V gene (reference sequence). CDR3: CAWSRGQGGQPQHF. Written as DNA, the CDR3 is TGTGCCTGGAGCCGGGGACAGGGAGGTCAGCCCCAGCATTTT. Looking up the rest from reference TRBV30 and TRBJ1-5 gives the full variable domain: SQTIHQWPATLVQPVGSPLSLECTVEGTSNPNLYWYRQAAGRGLQLLFYSVGIGQISSEVPQNLSASRPQDRQFILSSKKLLLSDSGFYLCAWSRGQGGQPQHFGDGTRLSIL.

The CDR3: CASSMTRVATNEKLFF. The DNA for the CDR3 is TGTGCCAGTAGTATGACCCGGGTCGCAACTAATGAAAAACTGTTTTTT. The J gene is TRBJ1-4, the V gene TRBV19; D uncertain. Germline V gene lookup returns CDR1 LNHDA and CDR2 SQIVND (reference sequence). The germline V and J ends were trimmed by 3 bases and 0 bases, with 11 bases remaining between them. This CDR3 has 16 amino acids.

In the case of this clone: The same CDR3 is also encoded by other DNA sequences in this sample. V usage is TRBV3-1 (or the pseudogene TRBV3-2) and J usage is TRBJ1-1; D not certain. This CDR3 has 11 amino acids. The germline V gene encodes CDR1 LGHDT and CDR2 YNNKEL (reference sequence). Trimming took 8 bases from V and 5 from J, leaving 9 bases between them. The CDR3 reads CASRGGTEAFF. DNA of the CDR3: TGTGCCAGCCGGGGAGGGACTGAAGCTTTCTTT.

The genes are TRBV6-5 and TRBJ2-3, with a weak D call TRBD2 (5 bases). CDR1 and CDR2 from the germline V gene are MNHEY and SVGAGI. This CDR3 contains 14 residues. V was trimmed by 5 bases and J by 6 bases, leaving 15 bases between them. Here the CDR3 reads CASSPTRSRDTQYF. CDR3 coding DNA: TGTGCCAGCAGTCCCACTAGGTCCCGGGATACGCAGTATTTT.

The chain has TRBV4-1 and TRBJ2-5; maybe TRBD2 (6 bases). Germline V gene sequence: CDR1 MGHRA, CDR2 YSYEKL. This CDR3 has 17 amino acids. Trimming removed 4 bases at V and 5 bases at J, with 23 bases between. CDR3 sequence reads: CASSRGTGAGTRETQYF. CDR3 nucleotides: TGCGCCAGCAGCCGCGGGACGGGAGCAGGGACTCGTGAGACCCAGTACTTC.

The V and J genes are TRBV19 and TRBJ1-5; 8 bases map to TRBD1. J was trimmed by 0 bases and V by 4 bases; bases with no gene match: 11. Germline V gene lookup returns CDR1 LNHDA and CDR2 SQIVND (reference sequence). This CDR3 comprises 18 residues. The DNA of the CDR3 is TGTGCCAGTAGTAGCCGTACCGGGACAGGTTATAGCAATCAGCCCCAGCATTTT. It codes for CASSSRTGTGYSNQPQHF.

In this sample, this clone turned up a few times. This chain joins TRBV4-1 and TRBJ2-3; 9 positions match TRBD1. This CDR3 region has 16 residues. Trimming cost V 4 bases and J 3 bases; bases outside gene matches: 8. CDR1 is MGHRA and CDR2 is YSYEKL in the germline V gene. The CDR3 is CASSRSPGQGTDTQYF. CDR3 nucleotides: TGCGCCAGCAGCCGGAGCCCGGGACAGGGAACAGATACGCAGTATTTT.

The table lists this clone with a few counts. The rearrangement joins TRBV12-2 to TRBJ2-1; TRBD2 is the table's D call, not checked against the DNA. TRBV12-2 is an annotated pseudogene. The CDR3 spans 16 residues. The CDR3 nucleotides read TGTGCAAGTCGCCTCCAGCGGGAGATCTCCTACAATGAGCAGTTCTTC. Translation gives CASRLQREISYNEQFF.

The chain combines TRBV5-1 with TRBJ2-1; D is possibly TRBD1 (5 bases). CDR1 and CDR2 (germline): SGHRS, YFSETQ. V gave up 2 bases and J gave up 7 bases, with 10 bases separating them. This CDR3 is 13 amino acids long. The CDR3 DNA reads as TGCGCCAGCAGCTTTGCAGGGCGAAATGAGCAGTTCTTC. Residues: CASSFAGRNEQFF.

The chain couples TRBV5-6 to TRBJ2-2; D is ambiguous. V was pared by 0 bases and J by 1 base, with 7 bases between. The CDR3 contains 15 residues. Germline V lookup: CDR1 SGHDT, CDR2 YYEEEE. CDR3 nucleotide sequence: TGTGCCAGCAGCTTGGCTACGGGGAACACCGGGGAGCTGTTTTTT. This gives the protein CASSLATGNTGELFF.